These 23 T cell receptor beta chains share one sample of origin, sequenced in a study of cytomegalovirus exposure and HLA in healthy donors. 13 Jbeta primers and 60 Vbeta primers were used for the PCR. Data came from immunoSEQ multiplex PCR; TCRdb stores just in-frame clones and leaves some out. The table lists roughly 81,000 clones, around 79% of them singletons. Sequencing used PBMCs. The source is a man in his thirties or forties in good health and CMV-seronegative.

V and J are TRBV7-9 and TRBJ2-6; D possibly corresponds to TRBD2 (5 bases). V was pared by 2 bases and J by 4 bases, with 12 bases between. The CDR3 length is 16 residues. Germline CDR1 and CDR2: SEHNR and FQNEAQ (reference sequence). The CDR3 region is CASSLSHREGANVLTF. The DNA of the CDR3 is TGTGCCAGCAGCTTAAGTCATAGGGAGGGGGCCAACGTCCTGACTTTC.

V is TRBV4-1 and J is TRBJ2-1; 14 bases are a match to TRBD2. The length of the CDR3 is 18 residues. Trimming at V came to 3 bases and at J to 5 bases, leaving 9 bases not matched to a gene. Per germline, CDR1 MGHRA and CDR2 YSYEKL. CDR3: CASSHAGTSGRVDNEQFF. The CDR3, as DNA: TGCGCCAGCAGCCATGCCGGGACTAGCGGGAGAGTTGACAATGAGCAGTTCTTC.

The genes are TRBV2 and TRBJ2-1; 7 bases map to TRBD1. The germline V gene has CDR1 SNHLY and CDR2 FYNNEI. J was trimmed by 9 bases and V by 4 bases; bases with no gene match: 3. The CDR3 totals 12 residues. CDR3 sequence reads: CASSGPGGEQFF. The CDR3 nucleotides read TGTGCCAGCAGTGGGCCAGGGGGTGAGCAGTTCTTC.

The chain's CDR3 is CAWSPLLTGQDSPLHF. The CDR3 DNA follows: TGTGCCTGGAGCCCCCTATTGACAGGCCAGGATTCACCCCTCCACTTT. The V call is TRBV30, the J call TRBJ1-6, with D perhaps TRBD1 (6 bases). Trimming stripped 3 bases from V and 8 bases from J, with 20 bases between. Germline CDR1 and CDR2: GTSNPN and SVGIG (reference sequence). CDR3 length: 16 amino acids.

The CDR3 nucleotides read TGTGCCAGCAGCGGGGCGGATATCACAGATACGCAGTATTTT. This codes for CASSGADITDTQYF. The chain uses TRBV13 and TRBJ2-3, with D possibly TRBD1 on 5 matching bases. Germline V CDR1 and CDR2: PRHDT, FYEKMQ (reference sequence). V was clipped by 5 bases and J by 2 bases, with 11 bases between them. This CDR3 is 14 amino acids long. The full variable domain, its missing parts supplied by reference TRBV13 and TRBJ2-3, is AAGVIQSPRHLIKEKRETATLKCYPIPRHDTVYWYQQGPGQDPQFLISFYEKMQSDKGSIPDRFSAQQFSDYHSELNMSSLELGDSALYFCASSGADITDTQYFGPGTRLTVL.

The CDR3 reads CARSLVPGANRFYEQYF. The CDR3 bases are TGTGCCAGAAGCTTGGTTCCAGGGGCCAATAGATTCTACGAGCAGTACTTC. This rearrangement joins TRBV5-3 to TRBJ2-7; a weak D match, TRBD1 (6 bases). TRBV5-3 is given ORF status, its function remaining uncertain. There are 17 residues in the CDR3. V lost 0 bases, J lost 3 bases, and 19 bases lay in between.

Here the CDR3 reads CSVSRGQDYTEAFF. For the CDR3, the DNA is TGCAGCGTTTCCAGGGGCCAAGACTACACTGAAGCTTTCTTT. This chain connects TRBV29-1 to TRBJ1-1, with D possibly being TRBD1 (6 bases). The CDR3 has 14 residues. CDR1 is SQVTM and CDR2 is ANQGSEA in the germline V gene. Trimming pared 5 bases from V and 3 bases from J, leaving 16 bases between.

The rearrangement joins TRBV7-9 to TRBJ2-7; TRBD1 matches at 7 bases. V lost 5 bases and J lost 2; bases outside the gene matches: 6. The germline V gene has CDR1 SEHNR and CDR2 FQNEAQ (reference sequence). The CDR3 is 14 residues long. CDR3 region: CASSRDSTTYEQYF. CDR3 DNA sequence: TGTGCCAGCAGCAGGGACAGCACCACCTACGAGCAGTACTTC.

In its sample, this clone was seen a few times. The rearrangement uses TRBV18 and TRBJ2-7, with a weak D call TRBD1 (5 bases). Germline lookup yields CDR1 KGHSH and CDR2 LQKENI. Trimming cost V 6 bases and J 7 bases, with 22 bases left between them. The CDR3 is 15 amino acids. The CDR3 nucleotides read TGTGCCAGCTCCCCCAGGCAGGGATATTCAGAAGAGCAGTACTTC. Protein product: CASSPRQGYSEEQYF.

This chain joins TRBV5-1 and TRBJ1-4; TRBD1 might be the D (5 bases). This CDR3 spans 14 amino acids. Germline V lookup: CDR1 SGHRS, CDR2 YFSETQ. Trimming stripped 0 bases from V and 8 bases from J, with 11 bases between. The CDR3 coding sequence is TGCGCCAGCAGCTTGGCAGGGAATGAAGAAAAACTGTTTTTT. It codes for CASSLAGNEEKLFF.

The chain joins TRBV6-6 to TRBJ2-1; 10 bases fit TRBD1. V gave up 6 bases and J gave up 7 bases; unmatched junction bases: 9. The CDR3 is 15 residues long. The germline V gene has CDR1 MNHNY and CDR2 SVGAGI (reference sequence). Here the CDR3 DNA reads TGTGCCAGCAGCCCGGACAGGGGGTTGGATAATGAGCAGTTCTTC. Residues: CASSPDRGLDNEQFF.

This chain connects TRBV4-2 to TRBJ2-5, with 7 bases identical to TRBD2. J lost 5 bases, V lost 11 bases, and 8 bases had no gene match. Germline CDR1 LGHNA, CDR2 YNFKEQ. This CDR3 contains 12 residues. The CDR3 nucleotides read TGTGCCTCCCGGGGGGAAAGGGAGACCCAGTACTTC. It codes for CASRGERETQYF.

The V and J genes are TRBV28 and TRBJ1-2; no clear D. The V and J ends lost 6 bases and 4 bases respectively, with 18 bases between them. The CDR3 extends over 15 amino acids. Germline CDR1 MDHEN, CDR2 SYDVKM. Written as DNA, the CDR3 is TGTGCCAGCAGCCTCTCCGGGGTCGCTACCTATGGCTACACCTTC. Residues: CASSLSGVATYGYTF.

The CDR3 protein is CASSLDFLQSQYF. For the CDR3, the DNA is TGTGCCAGCAGCTTAGATTTCCTACAGTCGCAGTACTTC. The chain has TRBV11-2 and TRBJ2-7; D unresolved. Germline V lookup: CDR1 SGHAT, CDR2 FQNNGV. The CDR3 consists of 13 residues. Trimming pared 0 bases from V and 9 bases from J, leaving 12 bases between.

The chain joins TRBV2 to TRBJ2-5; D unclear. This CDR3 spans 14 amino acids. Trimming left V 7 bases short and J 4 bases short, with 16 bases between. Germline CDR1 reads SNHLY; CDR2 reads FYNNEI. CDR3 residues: CASMVSSWAETQYF. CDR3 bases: TGTGCCAGCATGGTTTCGTCCTGGGCAGAGACCCAGTACTTC.

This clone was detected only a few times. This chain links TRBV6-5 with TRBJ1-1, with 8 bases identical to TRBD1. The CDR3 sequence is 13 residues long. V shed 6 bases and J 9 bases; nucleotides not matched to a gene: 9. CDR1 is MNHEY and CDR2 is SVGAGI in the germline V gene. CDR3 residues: CASSLSRTGKAFF. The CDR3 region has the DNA TGTGCCAGCAGCCTTTCTAGGACAGGGAAAGCTTTCTTT.

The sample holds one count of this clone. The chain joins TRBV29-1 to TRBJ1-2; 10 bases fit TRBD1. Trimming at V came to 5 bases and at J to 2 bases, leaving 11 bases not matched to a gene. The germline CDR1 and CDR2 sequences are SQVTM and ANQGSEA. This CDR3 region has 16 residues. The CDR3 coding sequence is TGCAGCGTTCCCCGAGGGGACAGGGGAAGCAACTATGGCTACACCTTC. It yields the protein CSVPRGDRGSNYGYTF.

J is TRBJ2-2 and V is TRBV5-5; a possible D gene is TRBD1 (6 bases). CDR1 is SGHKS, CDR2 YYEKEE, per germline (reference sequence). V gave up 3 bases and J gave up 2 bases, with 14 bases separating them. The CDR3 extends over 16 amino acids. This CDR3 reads CASSSTIQGNTGELFF. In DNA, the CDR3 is TGTGCCAGCAGCTCAACTATACAGGGTAACACCGGGGAGCTGTTTTTT.

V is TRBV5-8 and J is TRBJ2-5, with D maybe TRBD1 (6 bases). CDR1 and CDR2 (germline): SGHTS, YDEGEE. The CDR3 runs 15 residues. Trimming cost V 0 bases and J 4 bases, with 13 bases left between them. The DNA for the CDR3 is TGTGCCAGCAGCTTGGTGAGGGGGATCGGAGAGACCCAGTACTTC. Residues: CASSLVRGIGETQYF.

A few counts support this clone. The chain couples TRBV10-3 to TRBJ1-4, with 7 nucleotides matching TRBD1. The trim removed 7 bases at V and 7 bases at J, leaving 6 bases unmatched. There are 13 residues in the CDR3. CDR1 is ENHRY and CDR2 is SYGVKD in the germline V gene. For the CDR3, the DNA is TGTGCCATCACGGAGGGGGCCGGTGAAAAACTGTTTTTT. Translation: CAITEGAGEKLFF.

CDR3 loop: CASSLGQNLYEQYF. In nucleotides, the CDR3 is TGTGCCAGCAGCTTAGGGCAGAACCTCTACGAGCAGTACTTC. The V gene is TRBV7-9, the J gene TRBJ2-7; no clear D. Germline CDR1 SEHNR, CDR2 FQNEAQ (reference sequence). V lost 1 base, J lost 3 bases, and 10 bases lay in between. The CDR3 runs 14 residues.

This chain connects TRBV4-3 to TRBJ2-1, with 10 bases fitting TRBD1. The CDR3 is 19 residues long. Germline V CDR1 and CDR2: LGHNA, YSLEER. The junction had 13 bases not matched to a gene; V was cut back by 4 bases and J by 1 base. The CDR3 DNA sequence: TGCGCCAGCAGCCCGGGGACAGGGGCGCCCAGTCGTTCCTACAATGAGCAGTTCTTC. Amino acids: CASSPGTGAPSRSYNEQFF.

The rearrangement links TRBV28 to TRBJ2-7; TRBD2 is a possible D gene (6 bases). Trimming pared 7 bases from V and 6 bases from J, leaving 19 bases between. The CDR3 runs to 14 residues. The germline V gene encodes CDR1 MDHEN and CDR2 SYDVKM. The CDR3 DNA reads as TGTGCCAGCACTCGGGACGCGGGGTTGACCGAGCAGTACTTC. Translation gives CASTRDAGLTEQYF.